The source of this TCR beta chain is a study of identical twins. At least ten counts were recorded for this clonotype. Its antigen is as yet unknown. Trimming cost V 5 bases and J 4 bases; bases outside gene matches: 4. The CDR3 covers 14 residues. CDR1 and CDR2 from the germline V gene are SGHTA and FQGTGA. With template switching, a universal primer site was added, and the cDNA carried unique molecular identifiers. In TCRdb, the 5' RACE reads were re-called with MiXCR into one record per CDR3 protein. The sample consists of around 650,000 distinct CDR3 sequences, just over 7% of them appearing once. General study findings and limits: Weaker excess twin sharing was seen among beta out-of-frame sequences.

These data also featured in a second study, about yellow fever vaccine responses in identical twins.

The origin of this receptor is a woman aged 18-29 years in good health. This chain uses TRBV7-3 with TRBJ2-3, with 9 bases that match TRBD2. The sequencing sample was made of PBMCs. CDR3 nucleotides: TGTGCCAGCAGCCTTAGCGGGAGTGCAGATACGCAGTATTTT. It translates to CASSLSGSADTQYF.